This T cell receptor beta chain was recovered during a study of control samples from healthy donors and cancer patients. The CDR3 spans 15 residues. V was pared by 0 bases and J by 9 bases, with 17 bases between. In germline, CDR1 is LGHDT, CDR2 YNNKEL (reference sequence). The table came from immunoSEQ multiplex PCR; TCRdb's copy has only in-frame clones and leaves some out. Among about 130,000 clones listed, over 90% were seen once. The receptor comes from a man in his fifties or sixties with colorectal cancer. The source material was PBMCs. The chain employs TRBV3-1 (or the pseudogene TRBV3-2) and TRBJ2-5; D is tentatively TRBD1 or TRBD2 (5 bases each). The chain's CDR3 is CASSQDTTGLGAQYF. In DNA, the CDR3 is TGTGCCAGCAGCCAAGACACGACGGGGTTAGGGGCCCAGTACTTC.